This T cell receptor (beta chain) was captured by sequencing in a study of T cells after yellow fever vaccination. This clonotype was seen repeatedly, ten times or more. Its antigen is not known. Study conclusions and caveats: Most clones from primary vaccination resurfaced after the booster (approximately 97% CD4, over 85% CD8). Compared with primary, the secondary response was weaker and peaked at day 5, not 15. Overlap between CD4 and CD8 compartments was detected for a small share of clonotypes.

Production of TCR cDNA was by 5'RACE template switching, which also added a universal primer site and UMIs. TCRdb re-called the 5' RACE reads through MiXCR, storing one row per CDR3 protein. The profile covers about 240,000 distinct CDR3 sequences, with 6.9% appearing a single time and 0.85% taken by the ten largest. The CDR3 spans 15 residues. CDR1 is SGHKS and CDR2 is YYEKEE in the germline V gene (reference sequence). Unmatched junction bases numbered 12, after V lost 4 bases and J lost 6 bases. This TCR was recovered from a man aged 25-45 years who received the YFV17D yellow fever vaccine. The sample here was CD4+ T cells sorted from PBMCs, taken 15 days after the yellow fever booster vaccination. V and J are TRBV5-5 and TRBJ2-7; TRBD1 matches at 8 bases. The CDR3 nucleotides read TGTGCCAGCAGCGTCCTCGGGCAGGGGGCGGTCGAGCAGTACTTC. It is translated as CASSVLGQGAVEQYF.